These 2 T cell receptor beta chains were all obtained from the same sample, sequenced in a study of human T cells and chemical hapten exposure. It was unfractionated whole blood from which total RNA was extracted. In the library, unique molecular identifiers were attached to individual cDNA molecules. TCRdb processed the reads anew with MiXCR; each CDR3 protein has one entry. Seen here are around 120,000 distinct CDR3 sequences, around 9% observed once, and the top ten hold about 1.4%. The sample consisted of whole blood. These receptors came from a human donor in good health. Some clones in this sample may be carry-over from other donors' samples.

This clonotype was found a few times. This chain uses TRBV19 with TRBJ2-6, with D possibly being TRBD2 (6 bases). Trimming stripped 6 bases from V and 0 bases from J, with 21 bases between. CDR3 length: 19 residues. Germline V gene lookup returns CDR1 LNHDA and CDR2 SQIVND (reference sequence). CDR3 DNA sequence: TGTGCCAGTAGGACTAGATCCGGGATCGCTCTCTCTGGGGCCAACGTCCTGACTTTC. Amino acids: CASRTRSGIALSGANVLTF.

V and J are TRBV20-1 and TRBJ2-3, with a possible D match to TRBD2 (6 bases). Germline V CDR1 and CDR2: DFQATT, SNEGSKA (reference sequence). The V end lost 1 base, the J end lost 1 base, and 9 bases lay between the germline ends. This CDR3 has 14 amino acids. This chain's CDR3 is CSARVWGGTDTQYF. Here the CDR3 DNA reads TGCAGTGCTAGAGTCTGGGGGGGCACAGATACGCAGTATTTT.